This paragraph covers one T cell receptor beta chain sequence. Clinical history as reported by participants underpinned cohort assignment. This specimen belongs to a study of blood T cell repertoires in COVID-19. Original analysis: Reference gene primer amplification gave nucleated cell count estimates. Measured with immunoSEQ multiplex PCR; TCRdb has only the in-frame clones, and not every one. V, J and clone size are those of that table, while D and trimming were read from the DNA. The table includes about 330,000 clones, around 87% detected once. The sequencing sample was made of PBMCs or T cells enriched from blood (not recorded which). The receptor was derived from a woman in her thirties who had recovered from COVID-19.

CDR3: CASSYSRTGLENTEAFF. CDR3 nucleotide sequence: TGTGCCAGCAGTTACTCCCGGACAGGGCTTGAAAACACTGAAGCTTTCTTT. The chain recombines TRBV6-2 or TRBV6-3 with TRBJ1-1; the match to TRBD1 covers 8 bases. Germline loops: CDR1 MNHEY, CDR2 SVGEGT. V trimming: 0 bases; J trimming: 2 bases; junction bases outside the gene matches: 8. The CDR3 loop spans 17 amino acids.